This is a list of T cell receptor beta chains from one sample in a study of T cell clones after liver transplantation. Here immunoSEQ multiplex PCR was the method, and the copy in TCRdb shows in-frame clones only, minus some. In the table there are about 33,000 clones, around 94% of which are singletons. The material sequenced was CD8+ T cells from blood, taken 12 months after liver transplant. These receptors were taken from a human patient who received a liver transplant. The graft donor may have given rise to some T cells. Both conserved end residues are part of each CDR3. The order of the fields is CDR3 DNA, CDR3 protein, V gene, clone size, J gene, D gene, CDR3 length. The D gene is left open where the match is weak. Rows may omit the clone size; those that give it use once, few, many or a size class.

DNA: TGCGCCAGCAGCCCCGACCCGGGACTAGCGGCCGGGGAGCTGTTTTTT
CDR3: CASSPDPGLAAGELFF
V: TRBV4-3
size: .
J: TRBJ2-2
D: TRBD2
length: 16

DNA: TGTGCCAGCAGCCCCGGTATTATCAACACTGAAGCTTTCTTT
CDR3: CASSPGIINTEAFF
V: TRBV6-5
size: .
J: TRBJ1-1
D: .
length: 14

DNA: TGTGCCAGCAGTTTAAGGGAAAGCGGGAAATTGAACACTGAAGCTTTCTTT
CDR3: CASSLRESGKLNTEAFF
V: TRBV28
size: .
J: TRBJ1-1
D: .
length: 17

DNA: TGCGCCAGCAGCAACCTACGGGGGGGGAGCTTCTACAATGAGCAGTTCTTC
CDR3: CASSNLRGGSFYNEQFF
V: TRBV4-3
size: .
J: TRBJ2-1
D: TRBD2
length: 17

DNA: TGTGCCAGCAGTCACGGACCGTATTTCGAGCAGTACTTC
CDR3: CASSHGPYFEQYF
V: TRBV27
size: .
J: TRBJ2-7
D: .
length: 13

DNA: TGTGCCAGCAGTGAAAGCAGGGGCTACTACGAGCAGTACTTC
CDR3: CASSESRGYYEQYF
V: TRBV25-1
size: .
J: TRBJ2-7
D: .
length: 14

DNA: TGCAGCGTTGTTCGGGAAATGGATACGCAGTATTTT
CDR3: CSVVREMDTQYF
V: TRBV29-1
size: once
J: TRBJ2-3
D: .
length: 12

DNA: TGTGCCAGCAGCCACATGACAGGGACGTATCACAATGAGCAGTTCTTC
CDR3: CASSHMTGTYHNEQFF
V: TRBV16
size: .
J: TRBJ2-1
D: TRBD1
length: 16

DNA: TGTGCCAGCAGTTCCCGGGACAGCATCCCCTACGAGCAGTACTTC
CDR3: CASSSRDSIPYEQYF
V: TRBV27
size: .
J: TRBJ2-7
D: TRBD1
length: 15

DNA: TGTGCCAGCAGCGTAGAGGGACAGGGGAACACTGAAGCTTTCTTT
CDR3: CASSVEGQGNTEAFF
V: TRBV9
size: .
J: TRBJ1-1
D: TRBD1
length: 15